This entry concerns a single TCR beta chain. The antigen is unknown. The data stem from a study of OX40 agonist ivuxolimab in advanced cancers. Study-wide background: Patients were dosed intravenously with ivuxolimab at 0.01 to 10 mg/kg every 2 weeks. Therapy given before enrollment (anti-PD-1, anti-PD-L1 or anti-CTLA-4) was allowed, and over 35% had some. Whole-study findings and limits: At 0.1 to 3.0 mg/kg, clonal expansion of CD4+ and CD8+ blood T cells had occurred by week 6. Some patients who did not respond also had low normalized T-cell clonal expansion.

Profiling relied on immunoSEQ multiplex PCR, and the TCRdb table lists in-frame clones only, not all of them. The data hold roughly 99,000 clones, with around 90% observed a single time. The starting material was CD4+ or CD8+ T cells sorted from blood, obtained in a trial of the OX40 agonist ivuxolimab. This TCR was sampled from an adult with an advanced solid tumor such as melanoma, head and neck, liver or kidney cancer.

CDR3 amino acids: CASSVVGSTDTQYF. The CDR3 DNA reads TGTGCCAGCAGCGTAGTCGGAAGCACAGATACGCAGTATTTT. This chain uses TRBV9 with TRBJ2-3; D not certain. The CDR3 extends over 14 amino acids. Trimming shortened V by 0 bases and J by 0 bases, and 5 bases separated the two germline ends. Germline lookup yields CDR1 SGDLS and CDR2 YYNGEE.